The rows below give T cell receptor beta chains drawn from one sample of a study of cytomegalovirus exposure and HLA in healthy donors. Sequenced by immunoSEQ multiplex PCR; TCRdb stores in-frame clones only, minus some. The data show 190,000 or so clones, around 83% seen once. Specimen: PBMCs. These receptors were obtained from a woman aged 45-65 years in good health and CMV-seropositive. The CDR3 runs from the conserved cysteine through the conserved F or W. D genes are given only for firm matches. Only some rows state a clone size, as once, few, many or a class for expanded clones.

d_call | j_call | clone_size | v_call | cdr3_length | cdr3_nt | cdr3_aa
- | TRBJ2-5 | - | TRBV27 | 13 | TGTGCCAGCAGGTCCGGGGGAGTAGAGACCCAGTACTTC | CASRSGGVETQYF
- | TRBJ1-1 | - | TRBV29-1 | 15 | TGCAGCGTTGAAGACGGCCTCCTCAGGGGCACTGAAGCTTTCTTT | CSVEDGLLRGTEAFF
TRBD1 | TRBJ1-2 | once | TRBV7-9 | 14 | TGTGCCAGCAGCTTAACCGTGGGGACAGGGGGCTACACCTTC | CASSLTVGTGGYTF
TRBD1 | TRBJ2-7 | - | TRBV7-9 | 18 | TGTGCCAGCAGCTTAAAGGGGGCGCGGATGGGCGAAGGCTACGAGCAGTACTTC | CASSLKGARMGEGYEQYF
- | TRBJ1-5 | few | TRBV6-5 | 13 | TGTGCCAGCAGTTACGGCAGCAATCAGCCCCAGCATTTT | CASSYGSNQPQHF
- | TRBJ2-6 | - | TRBV4-1 | 15 | TGCGCCAGCAGCCAAGCTAGGGTAGGGGCCAACGGCCTGACTTTC | CASSQARVGANGLTF
TRBD2 | TRBJ2-3 | few | TRBV6-1 | 16 | TGTGCCAGCAGTGCCACTAGCGGGAGTTCCATGGATACGCAGTATTTT | CASSATSGSSMDTQYF
- | TRBJ1-3 | once | TRBV13 | 18 | TGTGCCAGCAGGTTTACAGGGTCCTCAGCCCGGCCTGGAGACACCATATATTTT | CASRFTGSSARPGDTIYF
- | TRBJ2-7 | - | TRBV5-1 | 16 | TGCGCCAGCAGCCTTCTTAGGGGCCCAACCTCCTACGAGCAGTACTTC | CASSLLRGPTSYEQYF
- | TRBJ1-5 | few | TRBV19 | 13 | TGTGCCAGTAGCCCCCAGGGCAGTCAGCCCCAGCATTTT | CASSPQGSQPQHF
TRBD1 | TRBJ1-6 | - | TRBV7-9 | 19 | TGTGCCAGCAGCTATCAACCGTGGGGCGTGACAGGGAGTAATTCACCCCTCCACTTT | CASSYQPWGVTGSNSPLHF
- | TRBJ2-7 | - | TRBV28 | 14 | TGTGCCAGCAGTGAAGCGGGCCTGTCCTACGAGCAGTACTTC | CASSEAGLSYEQYF
- | TRBJ1-5 | - | TRBV9 | 14 | TGTGCCGGCAGCGCTTCCTTGGGGGGGGGCCCCCAGCATTTT | CAGSASLGGGPQHF
TRBD1 | TRBJ2-2 | few | TRBV9 | 16 | TGTGCCAGCAGCGTAGGGGGACAGGGGGCGGCCGGGGAGCTGTTTTTT | CASSVGGQGAAGELFF
- | TRBJ2-1 | - | TRBV19 | 16 | TGTGCCAGTAGTATAGGTCGGACTAAGGCCCACAATGAGCAGTTCTTC | CASSIGRTKAHNEQFF
TRBD2 | TRBJ2-3 | - | TRBV2 | 16 | TGTGCCAGCAGTGAGTCGCAAGCGGGGGGCACAGATACGCAGTATTTT | CASSESQAGGTDTQYF
- | TRBJ1-4 | - | TRBV19 | 15 | TGTGCCAGTAGTCTGTCGACAGGAAGAAATGAAAAACTGTTTTTT | CASSLSTGRNEKLFF
- | TRBJ2-7 | once | TRBV18 | 12 | TGTGCCAGCTCACCAGCCGGCGGTTCCGCGGACTTC | CASSPAGGSADF
TRBD1 | TRBJ1-5 | - | TRBV10-3 | 14 | TGTGCCATCAGTGGACAGGGGAACGATCAGCCCCAGCATTTT | CAISGQGNDQPQHF
- | TRBJ2-1 | - | TRBV7-2 | 13 | TGTGCCAGCAGCCCACAGGGTTGGAATGAGCAGTTCTTC | CASSPQGWNEQFF
TRBD2 | TRBJ2-7 | - | TRBV30 | 16 | TGTGCCTGGGACGCCTCCGGGACTAGCATCGCCCACGAGCAGTACTTC | CAWDASGTSIAHEQYF
TRBD1 | TRBJ2-5 | - | TRBV28 | 14 | TGTGCCAGCAGTGGGGACAGGGCAGGAGAGACCCAGTACTTC | CASSGDRAGETQYF
TRBD2 | TRBJ2-5 | once | TRBV29-1 | 11 | TGCAGCGTTGGGCGGGGGGAGACCCAGTACTTC | CSVGRGETQYF
TRBD1 | TRBJ1-4 | - | TRBV7-9 | 19 | TGTGCCAGCAGCCACCCTTCGGGACAGTTCTCAACAACTAATGAAAAACTGTTTTTT | CASSHPSGQFSTTNEKLFF
TRBD2 | TRBJ2-7 | - | TRBV6-6 | 14 | TGTGCCAGCAGCCTAGCGGGGGTAAACTACGAGCAGTACTTC | CASSLAGVNYEQYF
- | TRBJ2-5 | few | TRBV19 | 14 | TGTGCCAGTAGATCCAGGGCCGCGCAAGAGACCCAGTACTTC | CASRSRAAQETQYF
- | TRBJ2-5 | - | TRBV13 | 16 | TGTGCCAGCAGCCCCAATGGGGTCAAGGGGCGAGAGACCCAGTACTTC | CASSPNGVKGRETQYF